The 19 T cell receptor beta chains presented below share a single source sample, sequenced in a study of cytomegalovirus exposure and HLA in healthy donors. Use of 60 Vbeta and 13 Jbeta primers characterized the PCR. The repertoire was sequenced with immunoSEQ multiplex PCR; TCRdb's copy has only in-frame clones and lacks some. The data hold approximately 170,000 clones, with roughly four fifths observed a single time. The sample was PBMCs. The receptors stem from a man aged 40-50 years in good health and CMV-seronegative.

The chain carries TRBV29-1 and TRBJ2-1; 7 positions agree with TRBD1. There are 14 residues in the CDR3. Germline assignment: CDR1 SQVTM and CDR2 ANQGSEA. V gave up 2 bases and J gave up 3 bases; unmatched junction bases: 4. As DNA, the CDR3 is TGCAGCGTTGAATGGGACAGCTTCTACAATGAGCAGTTCTTC. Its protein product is CSVEWDSFYNEQFF.

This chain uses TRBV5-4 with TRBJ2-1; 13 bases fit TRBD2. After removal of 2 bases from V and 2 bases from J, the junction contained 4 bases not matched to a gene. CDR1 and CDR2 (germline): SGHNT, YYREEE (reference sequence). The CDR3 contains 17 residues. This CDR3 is CASSFGTSGTTYNEQFF. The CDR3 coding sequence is TGTGCCAGCAGCTTCGGGACTAGCGGGACCACCTACAATGAGCAGTTCTTC. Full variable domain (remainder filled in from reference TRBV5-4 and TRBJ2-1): ETGVTQSPTHLIKTRGQQVTLRCSSQSGHNTVSWYQQALGQGPQFIFQYYREEENGRGNFPPRFSGLQFPNYSSELNVNALELDDSALYLCASSFGTSGTTYNEQFFGPGTRLTVL.

The CDR3 nucleotides read TGTGCCAGCAGTGTACTAGCGGGAGTCAGAAATGAGCAGTTCTTC. This translates into CASSVLAGVRNEQFF. The chain joins TRBV6-1 to TRBJ2-1; 11 nucleotides agree with TRBD2. The CDR3 extends over 15 amino acids. Germline lookup yields CDR1 MNHNS and CDR2 SASEGT. V was clipped by 4 bases and J by 7 bases; unmatched bases: 6.

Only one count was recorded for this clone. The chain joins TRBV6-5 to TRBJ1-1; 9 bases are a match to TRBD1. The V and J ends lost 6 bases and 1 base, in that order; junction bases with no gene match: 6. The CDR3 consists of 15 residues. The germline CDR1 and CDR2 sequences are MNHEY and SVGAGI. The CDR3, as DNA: TGTGCCAGCAGAAAACAGGGGGCCGCGAACACTGAAGCTTTCTTT. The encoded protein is CASRKQGAANTEAFF.

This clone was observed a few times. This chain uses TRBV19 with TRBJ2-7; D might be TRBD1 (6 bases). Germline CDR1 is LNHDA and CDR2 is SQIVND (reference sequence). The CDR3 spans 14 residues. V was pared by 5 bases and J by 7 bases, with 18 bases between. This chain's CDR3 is CASSARDTRGEQYF. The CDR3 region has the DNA TGTGCCAGTAGTGCCCGGGACACACGGGGAGAGCAGTACTTC.

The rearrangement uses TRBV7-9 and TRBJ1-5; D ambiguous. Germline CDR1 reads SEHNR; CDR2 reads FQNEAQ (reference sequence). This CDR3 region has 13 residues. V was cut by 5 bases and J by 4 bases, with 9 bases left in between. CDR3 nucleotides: TGTGCCAGCAGCCCCGGGTCAAATCAGCCCCAGCATTTT. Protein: CASSPGSNQPQHF. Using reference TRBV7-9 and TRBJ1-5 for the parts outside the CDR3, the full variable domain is DTGVSQNPRHKITKRGQNVTFRCDPISEHNRLYWYRQTLGQGPEFLTYFQNEAQLEKSRLLSDRFSAERPKGSFSTLEIQRTEQGDSAMYLCASSPGSNQPQHFGDGTRLSIL.

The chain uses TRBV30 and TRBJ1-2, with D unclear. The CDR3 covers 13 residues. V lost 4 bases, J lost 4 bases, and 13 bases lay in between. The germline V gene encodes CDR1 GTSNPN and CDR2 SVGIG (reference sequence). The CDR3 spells CAWTGKNGYGYTF. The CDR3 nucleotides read TGTGCCTGGACCGGGAAGAACGGCTATGGCTACACCTTC. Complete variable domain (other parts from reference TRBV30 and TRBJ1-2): SQTIHQWPATLVQPVGSPLSLECTVEGTSNPNLYWYRQAAGRGLQLLFYSVGIGQISSEVPQNLSASRPQDRQFILSSKKLLLSDSGFYLCAWTGKNGYGYTFGSGTRLTVV.

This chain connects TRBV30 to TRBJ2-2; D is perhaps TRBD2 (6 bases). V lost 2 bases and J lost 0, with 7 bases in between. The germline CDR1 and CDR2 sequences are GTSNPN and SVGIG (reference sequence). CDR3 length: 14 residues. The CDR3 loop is CAWSPGANTGELFF. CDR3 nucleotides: TGTGCCTGGAGTCCGGGAGCGAACACCGGGGAGCTGTTTTTT.

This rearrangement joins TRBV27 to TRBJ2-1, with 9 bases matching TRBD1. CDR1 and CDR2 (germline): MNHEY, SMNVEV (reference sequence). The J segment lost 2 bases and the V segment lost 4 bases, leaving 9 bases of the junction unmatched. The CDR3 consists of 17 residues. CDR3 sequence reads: CASSSDRGSRTYNEQFF. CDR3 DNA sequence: TGTGCCAGCAGTTCTGACAGGGGGTCGAGGACCTACAATGAGCAGTTCTTC.

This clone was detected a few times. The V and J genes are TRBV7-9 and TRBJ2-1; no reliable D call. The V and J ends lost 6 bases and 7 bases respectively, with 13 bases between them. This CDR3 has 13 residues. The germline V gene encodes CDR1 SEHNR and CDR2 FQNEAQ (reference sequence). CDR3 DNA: TGTGCCAGCAGTGGTGCTTACGGGAATGAGCAGTTCTTC. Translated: CASSGAYGNEQFF. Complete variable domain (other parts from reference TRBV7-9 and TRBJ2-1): DTGVSQNPRHKITKRGQNVTFRCDPISEHNRLYWYRQTLGQGPEFLTYFQNEAQLEKSRLLSDRFSAERPKGSFSTLEIQRTEQGDSAMYLCASSGAYGNEQFFGPGTRLTVL.

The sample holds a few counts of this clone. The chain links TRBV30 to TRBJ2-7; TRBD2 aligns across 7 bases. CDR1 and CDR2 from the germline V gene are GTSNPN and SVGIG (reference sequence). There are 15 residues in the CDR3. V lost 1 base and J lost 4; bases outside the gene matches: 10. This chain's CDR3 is CAWSELQGGDYEQYF. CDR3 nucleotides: TGTGCCTGGAGTGAACTGCAGGGAGGGGATTACGAGCAGTACTTC.

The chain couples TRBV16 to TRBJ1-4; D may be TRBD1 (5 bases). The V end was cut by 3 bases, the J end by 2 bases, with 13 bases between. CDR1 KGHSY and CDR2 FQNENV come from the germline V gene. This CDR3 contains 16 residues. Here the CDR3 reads CASSQLPTVTNEKLFF. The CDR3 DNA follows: TGTGCCAGCAGCCAGCTTCCGACAGTGACTAATGAAAAACTGTTTTTT.

CDR3 residues: CASSARGNYGYTF. CDR3 DNA sequence: TGTGCCAGCTCGGCCAGGGGGAACTATGGCTACACCTTC. This chain uses TRBV7-9 with TRBJ1-2; TRBD1 aligns across 7 bases. V was pared by 8 bases and J by 2 bases, with 5 bases of the junction left unmatched. The CDR3 has 13 residues. Germline CDR1 SEHNR, CDR2 FQNEAQ (reference sequence).

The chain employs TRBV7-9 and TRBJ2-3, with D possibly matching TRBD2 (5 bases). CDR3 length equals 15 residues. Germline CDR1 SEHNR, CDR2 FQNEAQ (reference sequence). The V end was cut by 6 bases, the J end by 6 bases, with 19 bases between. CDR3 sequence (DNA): TGTGCCAGCAGGATTACATCGGGGTTTAGGGATACGCAGTATTTT. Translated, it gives CASRITSGFRDTQYF.

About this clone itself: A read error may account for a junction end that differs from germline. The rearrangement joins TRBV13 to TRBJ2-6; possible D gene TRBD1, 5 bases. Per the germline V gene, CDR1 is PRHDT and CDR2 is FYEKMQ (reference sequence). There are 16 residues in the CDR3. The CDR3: CASSLSLDSGANGLTF. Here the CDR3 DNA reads TGTGCCAGCAGCTTAAGCCTTGACTCTGGGGCCAACGGCCTGACTTTC.

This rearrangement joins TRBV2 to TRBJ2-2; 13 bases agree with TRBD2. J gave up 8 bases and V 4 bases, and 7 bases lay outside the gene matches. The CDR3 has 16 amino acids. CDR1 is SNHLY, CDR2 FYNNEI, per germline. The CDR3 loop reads CASSVTSGRPRGELFF. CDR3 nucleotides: TGTGCCAGCAGTGTGACTAGCGGGAGGCCGAGGGGGGAGCTGTTTTTT.

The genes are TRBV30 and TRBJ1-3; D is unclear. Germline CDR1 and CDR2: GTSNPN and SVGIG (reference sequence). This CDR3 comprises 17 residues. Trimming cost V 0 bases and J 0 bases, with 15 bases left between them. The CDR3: CAWSVPWKLGSGNTIYF. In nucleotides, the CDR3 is TGTGCCTGGAGTGTACCGTGGAAACTAGGCTCTGGAAACACCATATATTTT.

CDR3 sequence reads: CASSSYRAGNEKLFF. The CDR3 coding sequence is TGTGCCAGCAGTTCCTACAGGGCTGGTAATGAAAAACTGTTTTTT. The chain links TRBV27 to TRBJ1-4, with a tentative D call TRBD1 (6 bases). The CDR3 is 15 residues long. Trimming cost V 4 bases and J 4 bases, with 13 bases left between them. The germline V gene encodes CDR1 MNHEY and CDR2 SMNVEV (reference sequence). Combining the CDR3 with reference TRBV27 and TRBJ1-4 gives the whole variable domain EAQVTQNPRYLITVTGKKLTVTCSQNMNHEYMSWYRQDPGLGLRQIYYSMNVEVTDKGDVPEGYKVSRKEKRNFPLILESPSPNQTSLYFCASSSYRAGNEKLFFGSGTQLSVL.

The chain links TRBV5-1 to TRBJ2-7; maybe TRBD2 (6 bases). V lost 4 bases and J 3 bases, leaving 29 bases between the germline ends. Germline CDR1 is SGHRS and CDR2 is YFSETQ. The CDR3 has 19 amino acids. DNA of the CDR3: TGCGCCAGCAGCCCCCTACGGCGGGACGTCCTACAATTATACTACGAGCAGTACTTC. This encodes CASSPLRRDVLQLYYEQYF.